This T cell receptor (beta chain) appears in the sequencing data of a study of T cells in Graves' hyperthyroidism and ophthalmopathy. Overall study findings and caveats: Within blood appeared most thyroid clonotypes that had expanded above 0.001. Separation of ophthalmopathy from stable hyperthyroidism was achieved by a 13 V-J model. Ophthalmopathy was predicted by the model a median of approximately six months ahead of onset.

This clonotype was observed a handful of times. Its cognate antigen is unknown. Pregnant or lactating patients were excluded, as were those with uncontrolled infection or other autoimmune disease. In germline, CDR1 is KGHSH, CDR2 LQKENI. Trimming removed 5 bases at V and 3 bases at J, with 1 base between. The CDR3 has 10 amino acids. TCR beta CDR3 regions were amplified from RNA transcripts. Primed by the HTBI set, a first-round RT-PCR was run on the TCR CDR3. TCRdb processed the multiplex PCR reads anew with MiXCR; each CDR3 protein has one entry. The profile shows roughly 300,000 distinct CDR3 sequences, about 18% of them singletons.

The clonotype was recovered from a woman in her forties or fifties with Graves' hyperthyroidism. The rearrangement links TRBV18 to TRBJ2-5; no firm D call. The sequenced material came from blood. The chain's CDR3 is CASSKETQYF. CDR3 in DNA: TGTGCCAGCTCAAAAGAGACCCAGTACTTC. Based on the CDR3 plus reference TRBV18 and TRBJ2-5, the full variable domain is NAGVMQNPRHLVRRRGQEARLRCSPMKGHSHVYWYRQLPEEGLKFMVYLQKENIIDESGMPKERFSAEFPKEGPSILRIQQVVRGDSAAYFCASSKETQYFGPGTRLLVL.